Below are 9 T cell receptor beta chains sequenced from a single sample in a study of blood T cell repertoires in COVID-19. The repertoire was sequenced with immunoSEQ multiplex PCR; TCRdb's copy has only in-frame clones and lacks some. The table records some 87,000 clones, roughly 77% of them present only once. The sequencing input was peripheral blood. The receptors here all came from a human donor in a cohort sampled during active COVID-19.

The chain uses TRBV30 and TRBJ1-1; 8 positions match TRBD1. The CDR3 totals 15 residues. The V gene end was trimmed by 3 bases and the J gene end by 4 bases; junction bases not matched to a gene: 10. The germline V gene has CDR1 GTSNPN and CDR2 SVGIG (reference sequence). CDR3 sequence: CAWSLRRGLVTEAFF. Here the CDR3 DNA reads TGTGCCTGGAGCCTGCGCAGGGGGCTTGTCACTGAAGCTTTCTTT. The entire variable domain, with the rest obtained from reference TRBV30 and TRBJ1-1, is as follows: SQTIHQWPATLVQPVGSPLSLECTVEGTSNPNLYWYRQAAGRGLQLLFYSVGIGQISSEVPQNLSASRPQDRQFILSSKKLLLSDSGFYLCAWSLRRGLVTEAFFGQGTRLTVV.

The rearrangement links TRBV20-1 to TRBJ2-1, with 9 bases fitting TRBD1. The V gene's germline CDR1 is DFQATT and CDR2 SNEGSKA (reference sequence). The CDR3 is made up of 16 amino acids. The V and J ends lost 6 bases and 1 base, in that order; junction bases with no gene match: 10. CDR3 loop: CSASGPGTGSYNEQFF. DNA of the CDR3: TGCAGTGCCAGTGGTCCCGGGACAGGGTCCTACAATGAGCAGTTCTTC.

The rearrangement uses TRBV28 and TRBJ2-3; 10 bases map to TRBD1. The CDR3 contains 17 residues. V was clipped by 5 bases and J by 2 bases; unmatched bases: 10. Per germline, CDR1 MDHEN and CDR2 SYDVKM. The CDR3 is CASSPVGQGTYTDTQYF. The CDR3 DNA sequence: TGTGCCAGCAGTCCCGTGGGACAGGGGACCTACACAGATACGCAGTATTTT.

V is TRBV2 and J is TRBJ1-5, with D hard to call. Germline CDR1 reads SNHLY; CDR2 reads FYNNEI. The CDR3 runs 15 residues. V was trimmed by 5 bases and J by 0 bases, leaving 11 bases between them. The CDR3: CASSRDTNSNQPQHF. In nucleotides, the CDR3 is TGTGCCAGCAGTCGCGACACAAATAGCAATCAGCCCCAGCATTTT.

This clone was seen only a few times. The V call is TRBV7-9, the J call TRBJ1-5; D is unclear. V lost 5 bases, J lost 4 bases, and 6 bases lay in between. Per the germline V gene, CDR1 is SEHNR and CDR2 is FQNEAQ (reference sequence). The CDR3 sequence is 12 residues long. CDR3 region: CASSDGNQPQHF. In nucleotides, the CDR3 is TGTGCCAGCAGCGACGGGAATCAGCCCCAGCATTTT.

The chain uses TRBV10-2 and TRBJ1-1, with unresolved D. CDR3 size: 14 residues. Between the trimmed V and J ends, which lost 4 bases and 1 base, there was a span of 10 bases. Germline V gene data show CDR1 as WSHSY and CDR2 as SAAADI. Here the CDR3 DNA reads TGCGCCAGCAGTGCCCCAACAGCGAACACTGAAGCTTTCTTT. It encodes CASSAPTANTEAFF.

This clone has just one count. The rearrangement uses TRBV6-5 and TRBJ1-2, with D maybe TRBD1 (5 bases). The CDR3 covers 11 residues. CDR1 MNHEY and CDR2 SVGAGI come from the germline V gene. V lost 7 bases to trimming and J lost 7 bases, with 10 bases between them. The CDR3, as DNA: TGTGCCAGCACTCAGGGTGCTGGCTACACCTTC. Protein product: CASTQGAGYTF.

The chain uses TRBV11-3 and TRBJ2-1, with TRBD2 identical over 7 bases. CDR3 length: 14 amino acids. Looked up from germline, CDR1 is SGHNT and CDR2 is YENEEA. After removal of 5 bases from V and 3 bases from J, the junction contained 4 bases not matched to a gene. This chain's CDR3 is CASSPGTNYNEQFF. CDR3 DNA: TGTGCCAGCAGCCCTGGGACTAACTACAATGAGCAGTTCTTC.

The J gene is TRBJ2-1, the V gene TRBV11-1; 7 nucleotides match TRBD1. The CDR3 spans 13 residues. V lost 3 bases, J lost 7 bases, and 3 bases stayed unmatched. Germline values: CDR1 SGHAT, CDR2 FQDESV (reference sequence). The CDR3 bases are TGTGCCAGCAGCTTGGTGACAGGGAATGAGCAGTTCTTC. Its protein product is CASSLVTGNEQFF.